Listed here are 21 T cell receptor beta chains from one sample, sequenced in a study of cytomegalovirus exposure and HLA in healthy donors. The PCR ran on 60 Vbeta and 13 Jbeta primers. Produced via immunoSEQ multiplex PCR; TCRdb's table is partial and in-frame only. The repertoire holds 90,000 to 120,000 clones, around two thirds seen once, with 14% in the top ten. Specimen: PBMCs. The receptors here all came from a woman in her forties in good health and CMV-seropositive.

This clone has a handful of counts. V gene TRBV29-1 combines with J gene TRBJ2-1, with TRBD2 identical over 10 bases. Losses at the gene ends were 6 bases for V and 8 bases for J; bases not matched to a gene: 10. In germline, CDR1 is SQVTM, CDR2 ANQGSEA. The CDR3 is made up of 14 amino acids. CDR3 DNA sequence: TGCAGCGTACGAGCGGGGGGGCCTGGGGATGAGCAGTTCTTC. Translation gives CSVRAGGPGDEQFF.

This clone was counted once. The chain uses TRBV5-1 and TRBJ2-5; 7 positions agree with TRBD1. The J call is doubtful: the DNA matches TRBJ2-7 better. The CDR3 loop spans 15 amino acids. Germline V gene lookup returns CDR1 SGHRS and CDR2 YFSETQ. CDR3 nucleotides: TGCGCCAGCAGCTTGGAAGTAGGGGGCATCTACGAGCAGTACTTC. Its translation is CASSLEVGGIYEQYF.

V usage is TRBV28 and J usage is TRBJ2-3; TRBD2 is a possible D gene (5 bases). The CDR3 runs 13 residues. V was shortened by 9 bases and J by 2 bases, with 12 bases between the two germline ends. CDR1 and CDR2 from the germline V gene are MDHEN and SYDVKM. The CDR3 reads CASVTGNTDTQYF. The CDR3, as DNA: TGTGCCAGTGTTACGGGAAACACAGATACGCAGTATTTT.

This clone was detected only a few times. The CDR3 DNA reads TGTGCCAGCAGCGTAGTACCGACAGGGGATGGAAACACCATATATTTT. This encodes CASSVVPTGDGNTIYF. This chain links TRBV9 with TRBJ1-3; the match to TRBD1 covers 8 bases. After removal of 0 bases from V and 3 bases from J, the junction contained 5 bases not matched to a gene. The CDR3 contains 16 residues. Germline CDR1 reads SGDLS; CDR2 reads YYNGEE.

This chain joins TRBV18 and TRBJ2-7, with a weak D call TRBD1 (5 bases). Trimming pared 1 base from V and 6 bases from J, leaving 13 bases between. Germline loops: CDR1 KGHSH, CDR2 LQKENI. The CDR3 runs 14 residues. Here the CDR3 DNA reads TGTGCCAGCTCACCACAGGAAGGGGCTAGCGAGCAGTACTTC. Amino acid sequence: CASSPQEGASEQYF. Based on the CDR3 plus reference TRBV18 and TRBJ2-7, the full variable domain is NAGVMQNPRHLVRRRGQEARLRCSPMKGHSHVYWYRQLPEEGLKFMVYLQKENIIDESGMPKERFSAEFPKEGPSILRIQQVVRGDSAAYFCASSPQEGASEQYFGPGTRLTVT.

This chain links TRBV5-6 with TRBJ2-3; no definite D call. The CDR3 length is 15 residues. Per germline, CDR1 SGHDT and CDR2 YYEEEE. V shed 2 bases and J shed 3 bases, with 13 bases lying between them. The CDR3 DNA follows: TGTGCCAGCAGCTTCCTAATTGACTCGACAGATACGCAGTATTTT. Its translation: CASSFLIDSTDTQYF.

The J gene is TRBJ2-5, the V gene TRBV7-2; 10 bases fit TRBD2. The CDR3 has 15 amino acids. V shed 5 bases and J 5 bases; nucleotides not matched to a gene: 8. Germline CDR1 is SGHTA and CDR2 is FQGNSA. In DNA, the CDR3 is TGTGCCAGCAGCCTTAGCGGGGGGATGGGGGAGACCCAGTACTTC. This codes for CASSLSGGMGETQYF.

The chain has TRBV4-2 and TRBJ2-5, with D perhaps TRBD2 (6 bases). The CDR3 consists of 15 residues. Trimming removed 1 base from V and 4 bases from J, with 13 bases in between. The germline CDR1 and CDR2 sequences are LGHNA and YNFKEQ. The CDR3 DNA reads TGTGCCAGCAGCCAAGCGGTTAGCGGCGGAGAGACCCAGTACTTC. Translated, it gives CASSQAVSGGETQYF.

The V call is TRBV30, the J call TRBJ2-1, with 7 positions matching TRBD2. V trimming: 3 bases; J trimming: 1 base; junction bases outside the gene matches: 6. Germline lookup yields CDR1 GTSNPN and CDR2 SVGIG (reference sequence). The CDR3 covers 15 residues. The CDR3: CAWSELADSYNEQFF. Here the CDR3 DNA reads TGTGCCTGGAGCGAGCTAGCGGATTCCTACAATGAGCAGTTCTTC.

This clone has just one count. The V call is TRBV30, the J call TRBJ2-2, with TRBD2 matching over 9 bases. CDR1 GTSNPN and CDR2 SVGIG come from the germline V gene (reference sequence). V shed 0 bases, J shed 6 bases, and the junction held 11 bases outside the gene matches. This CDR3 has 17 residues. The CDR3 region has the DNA TGTGCCTGGAGTGTACCGGCGCTAGCGGGGACTCCCGGGGAGCTGTTTTTT. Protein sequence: CAWSVPALAGTPGELFF.

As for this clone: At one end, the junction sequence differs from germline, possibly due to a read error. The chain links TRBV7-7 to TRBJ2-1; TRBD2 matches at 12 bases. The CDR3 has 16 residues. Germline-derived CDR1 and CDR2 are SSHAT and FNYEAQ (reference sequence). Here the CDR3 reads CASSPTPGTSGREQFF. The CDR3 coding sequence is TGTGCTAGCAGCCCGACCCCCGGGACTAGCGGGCGCGAGCAGTTCTTC.

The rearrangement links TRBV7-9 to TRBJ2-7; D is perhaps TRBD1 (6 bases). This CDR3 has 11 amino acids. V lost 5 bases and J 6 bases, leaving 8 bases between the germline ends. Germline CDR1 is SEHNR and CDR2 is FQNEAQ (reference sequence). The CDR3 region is CASSPGVEQYF. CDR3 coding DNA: TGTGCCAGCAGCCCAGGGGTCGAGCAGTACTTC.

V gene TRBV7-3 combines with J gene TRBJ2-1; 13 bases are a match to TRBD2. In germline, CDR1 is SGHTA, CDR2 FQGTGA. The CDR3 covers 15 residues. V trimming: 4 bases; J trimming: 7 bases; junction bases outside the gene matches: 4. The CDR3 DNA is TGTGCCAGCAGCTCCAGGACTAGCGGGGGTAATGAGCAGTTCTTC. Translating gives CASSSRTSGGNEQFF.

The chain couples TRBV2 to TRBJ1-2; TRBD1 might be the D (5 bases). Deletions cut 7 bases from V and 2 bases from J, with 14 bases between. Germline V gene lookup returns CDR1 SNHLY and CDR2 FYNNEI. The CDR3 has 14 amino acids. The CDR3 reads CASTSAGHNYGYTF. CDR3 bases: TGTGCCAGCACTTCGGCGGGGCACAACTATGGCTACACCTTC.

CDR3 in amino acids: CASSVTTGVSEKLFF. The CDR3 coding sequence is TGTGCCAGCAGTGTAACGACAGGGGTTAGCGAAAAACTGTTTTTT. The rearrangement joins TRBV25-1 to TRBJ1-4; 8 nucleotides match TRBD1. The CDR3 consists of 15 residues. Germline V CDR1 and CDR2: MGHDK, SYGVNS. Trimming at V came to 4 bases and at J to 8 bases, leaving 9 bases not matched to a gene.

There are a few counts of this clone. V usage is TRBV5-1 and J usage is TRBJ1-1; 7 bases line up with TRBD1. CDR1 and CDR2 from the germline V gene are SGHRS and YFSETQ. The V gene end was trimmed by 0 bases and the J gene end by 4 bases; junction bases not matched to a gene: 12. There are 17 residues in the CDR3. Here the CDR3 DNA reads TGCGCCAGCAGCTTGGTGGGAGTAGGGGGCTTCGGCACTGAAGCTTTCTTT. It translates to CASSLVGVGGFGTEAFF.

DNA of the CDR3: TGCAGCGTTCCGACAGTTCAGGGGAGGGCAGATACGCAGTATTTT. This gives the protein CSVPTVQGRADTQYF. The rearrangement links TRBV29-1 to TRBJ2-3, with TRBD2 as a possible D gene (7 bases). The ends were cut back, 5 bases at V and 4 bases at J, with 19 bases in the middle. The CDR3 length is 15 residues. Germline V gene lookup returns CDR1 SQVTM and CDR2 ANQGSEA.

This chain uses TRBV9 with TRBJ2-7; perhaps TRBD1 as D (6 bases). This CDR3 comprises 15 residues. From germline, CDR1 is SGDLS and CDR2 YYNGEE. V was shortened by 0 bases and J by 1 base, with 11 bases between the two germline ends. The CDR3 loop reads CASSVGQGLSYEQYF. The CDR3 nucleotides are TGTGCCAGCAGCGTAGGTCAGGGGTTGTCCTACGAGCAGTACTTC.

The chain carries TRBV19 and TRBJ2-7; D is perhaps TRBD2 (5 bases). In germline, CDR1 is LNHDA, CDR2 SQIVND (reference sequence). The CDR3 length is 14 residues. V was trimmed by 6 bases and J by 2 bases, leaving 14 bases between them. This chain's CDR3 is CASRPSMRAYEQYF. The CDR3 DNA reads TGTGCCAGTAGACCCAGTATGAGGGCCTACGAGCAGTACTTC.

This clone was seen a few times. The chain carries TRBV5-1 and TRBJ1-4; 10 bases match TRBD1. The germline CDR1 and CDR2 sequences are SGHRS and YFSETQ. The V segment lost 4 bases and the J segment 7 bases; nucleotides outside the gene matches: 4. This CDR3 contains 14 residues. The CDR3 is CASSGRDRGEKLFF. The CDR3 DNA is TGCGCCAGCAGCGGCCGGGACAGGGGTGAAAAACTGTTTTTT.

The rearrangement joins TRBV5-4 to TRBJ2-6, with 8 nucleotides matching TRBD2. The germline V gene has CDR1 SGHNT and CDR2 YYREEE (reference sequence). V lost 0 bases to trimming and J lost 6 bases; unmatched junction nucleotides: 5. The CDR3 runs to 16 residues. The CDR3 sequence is CASSLAGGLEANVLTF. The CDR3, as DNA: TGTGCCAGCAGCTTGGCGGGGGGGTTGGAGGCCAACGTCCTGACTTTC.